The clone carrying this T cell receptor beta chain has a count of ten or more. The CDR3 goes on 3 residues after the read ends, and that part is filled in from the germline J gene. This sample is part of a study of T cell clonality in common variable immunodeficiency. Data came from immunoSEQ multiplex PCR; TCRdb stores just in-frame clones and leaves some out. The repertoire consists of about 66,000 clones, none detected only once. The CDR3 is 14 residues long. Per the germline V gene, CDR1 is MNHNS and CDR2 is SASEGT. Trimming left V 1 base short and J 5 bases short, with 12 bases between. The V and J genes are TRBV6-1 and TRBJ2-7; D not certain. The sequence came from a person aged 18-69 years in good health. Sequences were obtained from peripheral blood mononuclear cells. The CDR3 DNA, read in part, is TGTGCCAGCAGTGAAGTCAGGCAAGGCCACGAG. As protein: CASSEVRQGHE. The entire CDR3 reads CASSEVRQGHEQYF.